This is a list of T cell receptor beta chains from one sample in a study of shared clonotypes between healthy human individuals. Assay: immunoSEQ multiplex PCR; the TCRdb copy retains only in-frame clones and omits some. Of more than 450,000 clones listed, around 79% were seen once; the top ten hold 13%. The sequencing input was PBMCs. These receptor sequences come from a woman aged 35 to 49 in good health. Some clones in this sample may be carry-over from other donors' samples. The CDR3 runs from the conserved cysteine through the conserved F or W. Each record gives: clone size, J gene, D gene, V gene, CDR3 DNA, CDR3 protein. D genes are given only for firm matches. Some rows have no size entry. The others give once, few or many, or a class for an expanded clone.

clone_size: NA; j_call: TRBJ2-1; d_call: TRBD2; v_call: TRBV28; cdr3_nt: TGTGCCAGCAGCACTAGCGGGCTTGGAAACAATGAGCAGTTCTTC; cdr3_aa: CASSTSGLGNNEQFF
clone_size: NA; j_call: TRBJ2-1; d_call: NA; v_call: TRBV5-1; cdr3_nt: TGCGCCAGCAGCTTTGGGGACAGGGCGGGAGGGTCCTACAATGAGCAGTTCTTC; cdr3_aa: CASSFGDRAGGSYNEQFF
clone_size: NA; j_call: TRBJ2-6; d_call: NA; v_call: TRBV29-1; cdr3_nt: TGCAGCGTTGAGAGTTCGGGGGCCAACGTCCTGACTTTC; cdr3_aa: CSVESSGANVLTF
clone_size: NA; j_call: TRBJ1-4; d_call: NA; v_call: TRBV27; cdr3_nt: TGTGCCAGCAGTTTCAGTAGGGGTACTAATGAAAAACTGTTTTTT; cdr3_aa: CASSFSRGTNEKLFF
clone_size: NA; j_call: TRBJ2-1; d_call: TRBD2; v_call: TRBV13; cdr3_nt: TGTGCCAGCAGCTTAGGGCTAGCGGAGGACTGGTTCTTC; cdr3_aa: CASSLGLAEDWFF
clone_size: NA; j_call: TRBJ1-1; d_call: NA; v_call: TRBV5-1; cdr3_nt: TGCGCCAGCAGCTGGGGACCGGGGGCGGCTGAAGCTTTCTTT; cdr3_aa: CASSWGPGAAEAFF
clone_size: NA; j_call: TRBJ2-2; d_call: TRBD1; v_call: TRBV19; cdr3_nt: TGTGCCAGTAGTATAGTAGGGACAGGGAACACCGGGGAGCTGTTTTTT; cdr3_aa: CASSIVGTGNTGELFF
clone_size: NA; j_call: TRBJ2-1; d_call: NA; v_call: TRBV4-2; cdr3_nt: TGTGCCAGCAGCCAACCTCAGCGGGTGGGTGAGCAGTTCTTC; cdr3_aa: CASSQPQRVGEQFF
clone_size: NA; j_call: TRBJ2-2; d_call: TRBD1; v_call: TRBV6-6; cdr3_nt: TGTGCCAGCAGTTACGACAGGGGAACCGGGGAGCTGTTTTTT; cdr3_aa: CASSYDRGTGELFF
clone_size: NA; j_call: TRBJ2-3; d_call: TRBD2; v_call: TRBV19; cdr3_nt: TGTGCCAGTAGTCCTGGCCGGGAGGGCCCAGATACGCAGTATTTT; cdr3_aa: CASSPGREGPDTQYF
clone_size: NA; j_call: TRBJ1-6; d_call: NA; v_call: TRBV10-3; cdr3_nt: TGTGCCATCAAAAGAACCGAAGATTCCTATAATTCACCCCTCCACTTT; cdr3_aa: CAIKRTEDSYNSPLHF
clone_size: once; j_call: TRBJ2-7; d_call: NA; v_call: TRBV28; cdr3_nt: TGTGCCAGCAGCCTCACTAGAAGCGAGCAGTACTTC; cdr3_aa: CASSLTRSEQYF
clone_size: NA; j_call: TRBJ1-5; d_call: NA; v_call: TRBV7-9; cdr3_nt: TGTGCCACTGGAGGAGGGCCAGATCAGCCCCAGCATTTT; cdr3_aa: CATGGGPDQPQHF
clone_size: NA; j_call: TRBJ2-6; d_call: NA; v_call: TRBV28; cdr3_nt: TGTGCCAGCAGTGTCCGACAGGCGAACTCTGGGGCCAACGTCCTGACTTTC; cdr3_aa: CASSVRQANSGANVLTF
clone_size: NA; j_call: TRBJ2-5; d_call: TRBD1; v_call: TRBV10-3; cdr3_nt: TGTGCCATCAGTGAAGGACAGGGGGAGACCCAGTACTTC; cdr3_aa: CAISEGQGETQYF
clone_size: NA; j_call: TRBJ1-1; d_call: NA; v_call: TRBV6-5; cdr3_nt: TGTGCCAGCAGCCGGGACACGCTGAACACTGAAGCTTTCTTT; cdr3_aa: CASSRDTLNTEAFF
clone_size: NA; j_call: TRBJ1-2; d_call: NA; v_call: TRBV6-1; cdr3_nt: TGTGCCAGCAGTGAAGCGTCCCAGGGTGTTAGGTATGGCTACACCTTC; cdr3_aa: CASSEASQGVRYGYTF
clone_size: NA; j_call: TRBJ2-4; d_call: NA; v_call: TRBV27; cdr3_nt: TGTGCCAGCAGTTTATGGACTGGAGCCAAAAACATTCAGTACTTC; cdr3_aa: CASSLWTGAKNIQYF
clone_size: NA; j_call: TRBJ2-1; d_call: TRBD2; v_call: TRBV27; cdr3_nt: TGTGCCAGCCGGACTAGCGGATACAATGAGCAGTTCTTC; cdr3_aa: CASRTSGYNEQFF
clone_size: NA; j_call: TRBJ2-1; d_call: TRBD1; v_call: TRBV19; cdr3_nt: TGTGCCAGTAGTCTTAGGACAGGGAGGCCCTACAATGAGCAGTTCTTC; cdr3_aa: CASSLRTGRPYNEQFF
clone_size: NA; j_call: TRBJ1-5; d_call: TRBD1; v_call: TRBV6-1; cdr3_nt: TGTGCCAGCAGTGGAACAGGGGCCAGCAATCAGCCCCAGCATTTT; cdr3_aa: CASSGTGASNQPQHF
clone_size: NA; j_call: TRBJ2-3; d_call: NA; v_call: TRBV7-8; cdr3_nt: TGTGCCAGCAGCAAAAAACGGGACTCTAGCACAGATACGCAGTATTTT; cdr3_aa: CASSKKRDSSTDTQYF
clone_size: NA; j_call: TRBJ2-7; d_call: TRBD2; v_call: TRBV18; cdr3_nt: TGTGCCAGCTCACCAAGCGGGGGGGACTACGAGCAGTACTTC; cdr3_aa: CASSPSGGDYEQYF
clone_size: NA; j_call: TRBJ2-3; d_call: NA; v_call: TRBV5-1; cdr3_nt: TGCGCCAGCAGTCTCGAGAAGGGGGGAGATACGCAGTATTTT; cdr3_aa: CASSLEKGGDTQYF
clone_size: NA; j_call: TRBJ1-1; d_call: TRBD1; v_call: TRBV7-3; cdr3_nt: TGTGCCAGCAGCTTAGGAACAGGGGAGACTGAAGCTTTCTTT; cdr3_aa: CASSLGTGETEAFF
clone_size: NA; j_call: TRBJ2-3; d_call: TRBD2; v_call: TRBV30; cdr3_nt: TGTGCCTGGAGGGGACTAGCCAGCACAGATACGCAGTATTTT; cdr3_aa: CAWRGLASTDTQYF
clone_size: NA; j_call: TRBJ1-2; d_call: NA; v_call: TRBV27; cdr3_nt: TGTGCCAGCTGCCAGTTATATGGGGGGCGGGGGCGAGGCTACACCTTC; cdr3_aa: CASCQLYGGRGRGYTF
clone_size: NA; j_call: TRBJ2-7; d_call: TRBD2; v_call: TRBV10-3; cdr3_nt: TGTGCCATCAGTGTGACTAGCGGGGCCGGCAACGAGCAGTACTTC; cdr3_aa: CAISVTSGAGNEQYF
clone_size: NA; j_call: TRBJ2-3; d_call: NA; v_call: TRBV19; cdr3_nt: TGTGCCAGTAGTATAGGTGACCTTGGGACAGATACGCAGTATTTT; cdr3_aa: CASSIGDLGTDTQYF
clone_size: NA; j_call: TRBJ1-1; d_call: TRBD1; v_call: TRBV18; cdr3_nt: TGTGCCAGCTCACCACGGGCAGGGGGTGCGACTGAAGCTTTCTTT; cdr3_aa: CASSPRAGGATEAFF
clone_size: NA; j_call: TRBJ2-7; d_call: NA; v_call: TRBV9; cdr3_nt: TGTGCCAGCAGCGCCGGGACGCCGAGCATCTACGAGCAGTACTTC; cdr3_aa: CASSAGTPSIYEQYF
clone_size: NA; j_call: TRBJ2-5; d_call: NA; v_call: TRBV28; cdr3_nt: TGTGCCAGCAGTTATTCAGCCGGAGAGCAGTACTTC; cdr3_aa: CASSYSAGEQYF
clone_size: NA; j_call: TRBJ2-2; d_call: NA; v_call: TRBV11-3; cdr3_nt: TGTGCCAGCAGCTTCCGACACGGGGAGCTGTTTTTT; cdr3_aa: CASSFRHGELFF
clone_size: many; j_call: TRBJ1-1; d_call: NA; v_call: TRBV7-2; cdr3_nt: TGTGCCAGCAGCTCGACCGGGACCGGGAGGACTGAAGCTTTCTTT; cdr3_aa: CASSSTGTGRTEAFF
clone_size: NA; j_call: TRBJ2-7; d_call: NA; v_call: TRBV6-5; cdr3_nt: TGTGCCAGCAGTTACTCGACCGTAAACCTTTACGAGCAGTACTTC; cdr3_aa: CASSYSTVNLYEQYF
clone_size: NA; j_call: TRBJ2-3; d_call: NA; v_call: TRBV9; cdr3_nt: TGTGCCAGCAGCGTTAGTACAGTATCCACAGATACGCAGTATTTT; cdr3_aa: CASSVSTVSTDTQYF
clone_size: NA; j_call: TRBJ1-4; d_call: NA; v_call: TRBV4-1; cdr3_nt: TGCGCCAGCAGCCAATGGCGGGCAACTAATGAAAAACTGTTTTTT; cdr3_aa: CASSQWRATNEKLFF
clone_size: NA; j_call: TRBJ1-5; d_call: NA; v_call: TRBV27; cdr3_nt: TGTGCCAGCAGTCCAAGAGGAACTTTCAATCAGCCCCAGCATTTT; cdr3_aa: CASSPRGTFNQPQHF
clone_size: NA; j_call: TRBJ2-7; d_call: NA; v_call: TRBV19; cdr3_nt: TGTGCCAGTAGTATCCGACAGGAGGGGGCCTACGAGCAGTACTTC; cdr3_aa: CASSIRQEGAYEQYF
clone_size: NA; j_call: TRBJ2-7; d_call: TRBD1; v_call: TRBV28; cdr3_nt: TGTGCCAGCAGTTCCCTAGGGGACAGCATACCCTACGAGCAGTACTTC; cdr3_aa: CASSSLGDSIPYEQYF
clone_size: NA; j_call: TRBJ2-1; d_call: TRBD2; v_call: TRBV30; cdr3_nt: TGTGCCTGGAGTCGGTTAGCGGGGAATGAGCAGTTCTTC; cdr3_aa: CAWSRLAGNEQFF
clone_size: NA; j_call: TRBJ2-7; d_call: TRBD2; v_call: TRBV5-6; cdr3_nt: TGTGCCAGCAGCTCCCGGACGTCGGGGGGATCATACGAGCAGTACTTC; cdr3_aa: CASSSRTSGGSYEQYF
clone_size: NA; j_call: TRBJ2-2; d_call: NA; v_call: TRBV9; cdr3_nt: TGTGCCAGCAATACAAACGGGGAGCTGTTTTTT; cdr3_aa: CASNTNGELFF
clone_size: NA; j_call: TRBJ2-2; d_call: TRBD2; v_call: TRBV19; cdr3_nt: TGTGCCAGTAGTTCAGCGGTAGCGGGAAGGAGGACCGGGGAGCTGTTTTTT; cdr3_aa: CASSSAVAGRRTGELFF
clone_size: NA; j_call: TRBJ2-2; d_call: TRBD1; v_call: TRBV2; cdr3_nt: TGTGCCAGCAGTGACGACAGGGCGAACACCGGGGAGCTGTTTTTT; cdr3_aa: CASSDDRANTGELFF
clone_size: NA; j_call: TRBJ2-2; d_call: NA; v_call: TRBV5-1; cdr3_nt: TGCGCCAGCAGCTTGGACTACACCGGGGAGCTGTTTTTT; cdr3_aa: CASSLDYTGELFF
clone_size: NA; j_call: TRBJ2-2; d_call: NA; v_call: TRBV19; cdr3_nt: TGTGCCAGTAGTATTAGTGCAGTCACCGGGGAGCTGTTTTTT; cdr3_aa: CASSISAVTGELFF
clone_size: NA; j_call: TRBJ2-5; d_call: NA; v_call: TRBV6-5; cdr3_nt: TGTGCCAGCAGTTACGATGCGGGACAAGAGACCCAGTACTTC; cdr3_aa: CASSYDAGQETQYF